The 15 T cell receptor beta chains below come from one sample, sequenced in a study of a mutant IDH1 vaccine in newly diagnosed glioma. Assay: immunoSEQ multiplex PCR; the TCRdb copy retains only in-frame clones and omits some. The table includes approximately 58,000 clones, roughly four fifths detected once. Time point denoted: week 47, end of study. In the vaccine, a single dose held 300 ug of the mutant IDH1 20-mer peptide, along with topical imiquimod. Their antigen targets remain unknown. The sequencing used PBMCs, collected from a glioma patient whose treatment included an IDH1 peptide vaccine. These receptors were collected from a young man with glioma.

The chain joins TRBV6-1 to TRBJ2-7; TRBD1 is a possible D gene (6 bases). Trimming removed 3 bases at V and 1 base at J, with 13 bases between. Germline-derived CDR1 and CDR2 are MNHNS and SASEGT. This CDR3 is 15 amino acids long. The CDR3 is CASSEGGGASYEQYF. CDR3 in DNA: TGTGCCAGCAGTGAGGGTGGGGGCGCGTCCTACGAGCAGTACTTC.

Here the CDR3 DNA reads TGTGCCAGCAGCTCCTCCATGAACACTGAAGCTTTCTTT. Protein product: CASSSSMNTEAFF. The chain carries TRBV7-9 and TRBJ1-1; D is ambiguous. The CDR3 has 13 residues. V lost 4 bases to trimming and J lost 0 bases, with 6 bases between them. Germline CDR1 SEHNR, CDR2 FQNEAQ (reference sequence).

The V gene is TRBV9, the J gene TRBJ1-1; 12 bases fit TRBD1. The CDR3 runs to 19 residues. Germline CDR1 and CDR2: SGDLS and YYNGEE. Trimming cost V 3 bases and J 1 base; bases outside gene matches: 13. Written as DNA, the CDR3 is TGTGCCAGCAGCGCCTCCCCGGGACAGGGGGCTCTAAGGAACACTGAAGCTTTCTTT. It codes for CASSASPGQGALRNTEAFF.

The rearrangement links TRBV13 to TRBJ2-2, with TRBD1 matching over 7 bases. V lost 10 bases and J lost 4; bases outside the gene matches: 12. This CDR3 has 15 amino acids. In germline, CDR1 is PRHDT, CDR2 FYEKMQ (reference sequence). The CDR3 DNA reads TGTGCCATCCCGACAGGGAAAGTCCGCACCGGGGAGCTGTTTTTT. Residues: CAIPTGKVRTGELFF.

The chain combines TRBV5-4 with TRBJ2-5; D ambiguous. The V end was cut by 0 bases, the J end by 5 bases, with 11 bases between. The CDR3 runs to 14 residues. Germline CDR1 SGHNT, CDR2 YYREEE (reference sequence). In DNA, the CDR3 is TGTGCCAGCAGCTTGGAACAGAGATCCGAGACCCAGTACTTC. Amino acid sequence: CASSLEQRSETQYF.

The chain has TRBV10-3 and TRBJ1-2, with D hard to call. Deletions cut 3 bases from V and 13 bases from J, with 18 bases between. Germline V CDR1 and CDR2: ENHRY, SYGVKD. The CDR3 loop spans 13 amino acids. The CDR3 protein is CAISDQNTFYFTF. For the CDR3, the DNA is TGTGCCATCAGTGACCAAAACACTTTCTATTTCACCTTC.

The chain's CDR3 is CAIGESSYEQYF. Here the CDR3 DNA reads TGTGCGATAGGGGAGAGCTCCTACGAGCAGTACTTC. V and J are TRBV7-2 and TRBJ2-7; possibly TRBD1 or TRBD2 for D (5 bases each). The V gene's germline CDR1 is SGHTA and CDR2 FQGNSA. CDR3 length: 12 amino acids.

V is TRBV27 and J is TRBJ1-2; tentative D call: TRBD1 (5 bases). V was pared by 4 bases and J by 7 bases, with 13 bases between. In germline, CDR1 is MNHEY, CDR2 SMNVEV (reference sequence). The CDR3 covers 13 residues. The CDR3 region has the DNA TGTGCCAGCAGTTCGGAGGGGCCATCTGGCTACACCTTC. This gives the protein CASSSEGPSGYTF.

The chain recombines TRBV7-8 with TRBJ2-2; D is perhaps TRBD1 (6 bases). V was shortened by 3 bases and J by 0 bases, with 17 bases between the two germline ends. This CDR3 is built from 18 residues. Per germline, CDR1 SGHVS and CDR2 FQNEAQ. CDR3: CASSFRTAGVSNTGELFF. As DNA, the CDR3 is TGTGCCAGCAGCTTTAGGACGGCAGGGGTTTCGAACACCGGGGAGCTGTTTTTT.

This clone was seen once. The rearrangement uses TRBV13 and TRBJ1-1; 8 bases are shared with TRBD1. Germline V gene sequence: CDR1 PRHDT, CDR2 FYEKMQ (reference sequence). The ends lost 4 bases at V and 12 bases at J; junction bases unmatched: 13. The length of the CDR3 is 14 residues. As DNA, the CDR3 is TGTGCCAGCAGCTCCGTTCCTGGGACAGGTTTTTCTTTCTTT. It translates to CASSSVPGTGFSFF.

The chain recombines TRBV27 with TRBJ2-5; D is possibly TRBD1 (6 bases). Germline CDR1 MNHEY, CDR2 SMNVEV (reference sequence). The CDR3 sequence is 15 residues long. Deletions cut 1 base from V and 3 bases from J, with 12 bases between. CDR3 protein: CASSLLGQGKETQYF. The CDR3 nucleotides are TGTGCCAGCAGTTTATTAGGGCAGGGGAAAGAGACCCAGTACTTC.

The chain links TRBV19 to TRBJ1-2, with D unclear. Germline V gene data show CDR1 as LNHDA and CDR2 as SQIVND (reference sequence). This CDR3 has 11 residues. V lost 8 bases and J lost 0, with 4 bases in between. CDR3 coding DNA: TGTGCCAGTGCCTCTAACTATGGCTACACCTTC. Protein product: CASASNYGYTF. Supplemented by reference TRBV19 and TRBJ1-2, the full variable domain reads DGGITQSPKYLFRKEGQNVTLSCEQNLNHDAMYWYRQDPGQGLRLIYYSQIVNDFQKGDIAEGYSVSREKKESFPLTVTSAQKNPTAFYLCASASNYGYTFGSGTRLTVV.

The chain couples TRBV27 to TRBJ2-3; 9 nucleotides line up with TRBD2. The CDR3 is 17 residues long. The V gene's germline CDR1 is MNHEY and CDR2 SMNVEV (reference sequence). J gave up 4 bases and V 8 bases, and 16 bases lay outside the gene matches. CDR3: CASDTRGGRGGADTQYF. As DNA, the CDR3 is TGTGCCAGCGATACACGTGGCGGGCGCGGGGGGGCAGATACGCAGTATTTT.

This chain connects TRBV28 to TRBJ2-7; no reliable D call. This CDR3 has 15 residues. Trimming removed 6 bases from V and 0 bases from J, with 15 bases in between. Germline V CDR1 and CDR2: MDHEN, SYDVKM. The CDR3 region has the DNA TGTGCCAGCAGAGGTAGAGTTACCAGCTCCTACGAGCAGTACTTC. It codes for CASRGRVTSSYEQYF.

This chain links TRBV18 with TRBJ2-7, with D possibly called TRBD1 or TRBD2 (5 bases each). Germline V gene sequence: CDR1 KGHSH, CDR2 LQKENI. The CDR3 consists of 18 residues. Trimming left V 1 base short and J 1 base short, with 20 bases between. CDR3 protein: CASSPLGVGADPSYEQYF. CDR3 nucleotide sequence: TGTGCCAGCTCACCACTGGGGGTTGGGGCAGATCCTTCCTACGAGCAGTACTTC.